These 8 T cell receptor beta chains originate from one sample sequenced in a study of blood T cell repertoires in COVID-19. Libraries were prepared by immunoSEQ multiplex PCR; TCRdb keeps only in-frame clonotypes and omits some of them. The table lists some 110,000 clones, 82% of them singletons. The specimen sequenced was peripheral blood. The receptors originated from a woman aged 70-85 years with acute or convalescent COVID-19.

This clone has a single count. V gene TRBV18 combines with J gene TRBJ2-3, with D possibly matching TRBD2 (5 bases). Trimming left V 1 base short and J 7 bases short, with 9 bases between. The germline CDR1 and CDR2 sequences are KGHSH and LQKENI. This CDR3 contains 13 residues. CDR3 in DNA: TGTGCCAGCTCACCACGTGACTATAATACGCAGTATTTT. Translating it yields CASSPRDYNTQYF. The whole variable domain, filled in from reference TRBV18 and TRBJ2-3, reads NAGVMQNPRHLVRRRGQEARLRCSPMKGHSHVYWYRQLPEEGLKFMVYLQKENIIDESGMPKERFSAEFPKEGPSILRIQQVVRGDSAAYFCASSPRDYNTQYFGPGTRLTVL.

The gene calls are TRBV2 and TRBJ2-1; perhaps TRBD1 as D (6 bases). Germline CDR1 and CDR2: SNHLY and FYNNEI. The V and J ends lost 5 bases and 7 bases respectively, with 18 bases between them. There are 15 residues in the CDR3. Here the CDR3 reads CASSKDSGGFNEQFF. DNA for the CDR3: TGTGCCAGCAGTAAGGATAGTGGGGGCTTTAATGAGCAGTTCTTC.

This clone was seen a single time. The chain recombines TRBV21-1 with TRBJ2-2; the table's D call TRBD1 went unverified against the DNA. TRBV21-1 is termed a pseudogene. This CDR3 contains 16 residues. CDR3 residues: CASSKVGTGDTGELFF. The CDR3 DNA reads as TGTGCCAGCAGCAAAGTCGGGACAGGGGACACCGGGGAGCTGTTTTTT.

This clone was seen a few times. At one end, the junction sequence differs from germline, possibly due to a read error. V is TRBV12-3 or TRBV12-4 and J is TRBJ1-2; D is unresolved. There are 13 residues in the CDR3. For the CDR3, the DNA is TGTGCCAGCGGTTTAGTCATCAGCTATGGCTACACCTTC. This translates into CASGLVISYGYTF.

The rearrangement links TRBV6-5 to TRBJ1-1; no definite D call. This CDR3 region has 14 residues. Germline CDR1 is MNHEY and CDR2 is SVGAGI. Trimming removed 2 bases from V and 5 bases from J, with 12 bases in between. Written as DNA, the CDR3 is TGTGCCAGCAGTTACGGAGGAGTGAGGACTGAAGCTTTCTTT. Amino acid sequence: CASSYGGVRTEAFF.

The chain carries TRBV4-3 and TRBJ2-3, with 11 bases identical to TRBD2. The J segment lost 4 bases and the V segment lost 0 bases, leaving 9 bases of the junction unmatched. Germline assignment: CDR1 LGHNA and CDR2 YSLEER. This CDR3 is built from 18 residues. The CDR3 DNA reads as TGCGCCAGCAGCCAAGACCCTAGCGGGGGGTTTGGGGCAGATACGCAGTATTTT. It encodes CASSQDPSGGFGADTQYF.

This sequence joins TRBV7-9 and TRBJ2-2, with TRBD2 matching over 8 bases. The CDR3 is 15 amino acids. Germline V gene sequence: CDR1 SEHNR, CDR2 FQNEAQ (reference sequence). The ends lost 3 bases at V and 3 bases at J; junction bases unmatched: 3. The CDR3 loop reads CASSLTGLDTGELFF. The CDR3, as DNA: TGTGCCAGCAGCTTGACGGGACTAGACACCGGGGAGCTGTTTTTT.

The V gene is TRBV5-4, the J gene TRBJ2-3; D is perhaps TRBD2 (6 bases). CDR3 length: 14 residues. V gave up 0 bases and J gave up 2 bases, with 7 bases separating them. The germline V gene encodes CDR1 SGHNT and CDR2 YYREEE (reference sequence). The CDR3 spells CASSLGTNTDTQYF. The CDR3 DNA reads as TGTGCCAGCAGCTTGGGGACTAACACAGATACGCAGTATTTT.